The 18 T cell receptor beta chains presented below share a single source sample, sequenced in a study of blood T cell repertoires in COVID-19. This table comes from immunoSEQ multiplex PCR, and its TCRdb copy is limited to in-frame clones, with some not included. The profile covers 150,000 or so clones, with roughly 83% appearing a single time and approximately 2.9% taken by the ten largest. Sequencing was performed on peripheral blood. Source of these receptors: a woman in her sixties or seventies with acute or convalescent COVID-19.

CDR3 sequence (DNA): TGTGCCAGCTACAGGGGCCCCACTCCTGACTATTATGGCTACACCTTC. It is translated as CASYRGPTPDYYGYTF. V usage is TRBV19 and J usage is TRBJ1-2; 7 bases agree with TRBD1. Losses at the gene ends were 9 bases for V and 5 bases for J; bases not matched to a gene: 18. CDR3 length: 16 amino acids. The germline gives CDR1 LNHDA, CDR2 SQIVND (reference sequence). Full variable domain (outside the CDR3, taken from reference TRBV19 and TRBJ1-2): DGGITQSPKYLFRKEGQNVTLSCEQNLNHDAMYWYRQDPGQGLRLIYYSQIVNDFQKGDIAEGYSVSREKKESFPLTVTSAQKNPTAFYLCASYRGPTPDYYGYTFGSGTRLTVV.

The chain combines TRBV10-3 with TRBJ2-3; 7 bases line up with TRBD2. CDR3 length: 13 amino acids. Germline V CDR1 and CDR2: ENHRY, SYGVKD. J lost 5 bases, V lost 5 bases, and 4 bases had no gene match. The CDR3 here is CAISSGGRDTQYF. CDR3 DNA sequence: TGTGCCATCAGTTCGGGGGGACGAGATACGCAGTATTTT.

This clone was seen once. The chain uses TRBV7-8 and TRBJ1-3; D perhaps matches TRBD1 (6 bases). Trimming took off 5 bases at V and 4 bases at J, with 21 bases between the two ends. The germline CDR1 and CDR2 sequences are SGHVS and FQNEAQ. This CDR3 region has 17 residues. This CDR3 reads CASSPRGALPGGNTIYF. The CDR3 DNA is TGTGCCAGCAGCCCCCGGGGGGCCCTACCTGGAGGAAACACCATATATTTT.

This clone appeared once. The J gene is TRBJ2-3, the V gene TRBV19, with TRBD2 identical over 10 bases. After removal of 3 bases from V and 0 bases from J, the junction contained 9 bases not matched to a gene. The CDR3 runs to 18 residues. Germline V gives CDR1 LNHDA, CDR2 SQIVND (reference sequence). The CDR3 protein is CASSIPRATSGSTDTQYF. The DNA of the CDR3 is TGTGCCAGTAGTATTCCCAGGGCGACTAGCGGGAGCACAGATACGCAGTATTTT. The complete variable domain, with remaining parts taken from reference TRBV19 and TRBJ2-3, reads DGGITQSPKYLFRKEGQNVTLSCEQNLNHDAMYWYRQDPGQGLRLIYYSQIVNDFQKGDIAEGYSVSREKKESFPLTVTSAQKNPTAFYLCASSIPRATSGSTDTQYFGPGTRLTVL.

V and J are TRBV6-8 and TRBJ2-7; D is perhaps TRBD1 (8 bases). V lost 6 bases to trimming and J lost 5 bases, with 14 bases between them. From germline, CDR1 is MNHGY and CDR2 SAAAGT. The CDR3 extends over 13 amino acids. CDR3 amino acids: CASSRTGRDEQYF. The CDR3 region has the DNA TGTGCCAGCAGCCGGACAGGGAGGGACGAGCAGTACTTC.

The table lists this clone with a few counts. The chain combines TRBV7-9 with TRBJ1-5; 7 positions match TRBD1. There are 18 residues in the CDR3. After removal of 5 bases from V and 2 bases from J, the junction contained 15 bases not matched to a gene. Per germline, CDR1 SEHNR and CDR2 FQNEAQ (reference sequence). This CDR3 is CASSRDRVGVFGNQPQHF. In DNA form, the CDR3 reads TGTGCCAGCAGCCGAGACAGGGTAGGAGTATTCGGCAATCAGCCCCAGCATTTT.

This chain connects TRBV6-5 to TRBJ2-7, with TRBD1 as a possible D gene (5 bases). CDR1 is MNHEY and CDR2 is SVGAGI in the germline V gene. The CDR3 consists of 12 residues. Trimming stripped 6 bases from V and 2 bases from J, with 8 bases between. CDR3 sequence: CASRDTTYEQYF. The CDR3 DNA reads TGTGCCAGCAGGGACACCACCTACGAGCAGTACTTC.

The chain has TRBV18 and TRBJ1-1, with 7 bases fitting TRBD1. The germline gives CDR1 KGHSH, CDR2 LQKENI. Losses at the gene ends were 3 bases for V and 8 bases for J; bases not matched to a gene: 9. The CDR3 consists of 14 residues. The CDR3 DNA reads as TGTGCCAGCTCACCTACGACCCTACAGGGGGAAGCTTTCTTT. This encodes CASSPTTLQGEAFF.

The table lists this clone with a few counts. The chain combines TRBV7-9 with TRBJ1-1, with TRBD1 matching 8 bases. The germline V gene has CDR1 SEHNR and CDR2 FQNEAQ (reference sequence). CDR3 length: 14 residues. The V segment lost 5 bases and the J segment 5 bases; nucleotides outside the gene matches: 7. CDR3 nucleotide sequence: TGTGCCAGCAGCCTCCAGGGGGCAGGGACTGAAGCTTTCTTT. Protein: CASSLQGAGTEAFF.

V and J are TRBV9 and TRBJ2-2; TRBD1 aligns across 7 bases. This CDR3 has 14 residues. Losses at the gene ends were 2 bases for V and 5 bases for J; bases not matched to a gene: 3. The germline V gene encodes CDR1 SGDLS and CDR2 YYNGEE. CDR3 nucleotide sequence: TGTGCCAGCAGCGTCCAGGGGGTTACCGGGGAGCTGTTTTTT. Residues: CASSVQGVTGELFF.

The V and J genes are TRBV9 and TRBJ2-5, with 13 bases matching TRBD2. CDR1 is SGDLS and CDR2 is YYNGEE in the germline V gene. The CDR3 runs to 17 residues. The V segment lost 0 bases and the J segment 5 bases; nucleotides outside the gene matches: 7. The CDR3 DNA reads TGTGCCAGCAGCGTAGGTCGGGGACTAGCGGGGAGCGAGACCCAGTACTTC. This translates into CASSVGRGLAGSETQYF.

The chain uses TRBV6-5 and TRBJ1-2; D perhaps matches TRBD1 (5 bases). The germline gives CDR1 MNHEY, CDR2 SVGAGI. The CDR3 extends over 13 amino acids. V was clipped by 6 bases and J by 2 bases, with 10 bases between them. The CDR3 DNA reads as TGTGCCAGCAGGACAGTGACGAACTATGGCTACACCTTC. It codes for CASRTVTNYGYTF.

The chain uses TRBV6-5 and TRBJ1-4, with TRBD1 matching 9 bases. Trimming cost V 2 bases and J 8 bases; bases outside gene matches: 6. Germline-derived CDR1 and CDR2 are MNHEY and SVGAGI. CDR3 length equals 15 residues. CDR3 loop: CASSYPGQGNEKLFF. CDR3 nucleotides: TGTGCCAGCAGTTACCCCGGACAGGGGAACGAAAAACTGTTTTTT.

This clone showed up just a few times. The rearrangement joins TRBV5-4 to TRBJ1-1; possible D gene TRBD1, 5 bases. Germline V CDR1 and CDR2: SGHNT, YYREEE (reference sequence). The length of the CDR3 is 14 residues. The germline V and J ends were trimmed by 0 bases and 4 bases, with 10 bases remaining between them. The CDR3 DNA sequence: TGTGCCAGCAGCTTGGGGCAGGGATCCACTGAAGCTTTCTTT. This encodes CASSLGQGSTEAFF.

The chain employs TRBV27 and TRBJ1-2; D is unclear. Trimming shortened V by 1 base and J by 0 bases, and 9 bases separated the two germline ends. The V gene's germline CDR1 is MNHEY and CDR2 SMNVEV (reference sequence). The CDR3 consists of 15 residues. CDR3 in DNA: TGTGCCAGCAGTTTATGGGCCAGAACTAACTATGGCTACACCTTC. It encodes CASSLWARTNYGYTF.

The chain uses TRBV6-1 and TRBJ2-7, with TRBD1 matching over 7 bases. Unmatched junction bases numbered 2, after V lost 3 bases and J lost 0 bases. Germline CDR1 is MNHNS and CDR2 is SASEGT. The CDR3 sequence is 14 residues long. The CDR3 region has the DNA TGTGCCAGCAGTGACCCAGGGGGCTCCTACGAGCAGTACTTC. It yields the protein CASSDPGGSYEQYF.

The gene calls are TRBV7-3 and TRBJ2-1; the D gene is possibly TRBD2 (5 bases). CDR3 length equals 17 residues. V shed 2 bases and J shed 4 bases, with 18 bases lying between them. Germline values: CDR1 SGHTA, CDR2 FQGTGA. DNA of the CDR3: TGTGCCAGCAGCTTAGGAGGCGGCACACCGGGTTACAATGAGCAGTTCTTC. Amino acids: CASSLGGGTPGYNEQFF.

The chain recombines TRBV19 with TRBJ2-3; D unclear. V gave up 1 base and J gave up 3 bases, with 8 bases separating them. CDR1 and CDR2 (germline): LNHDA, SQIVND (reference sequence). CDR3 length: 14 amino acids. For the CDR3, the DNA is TGTGCCAGTAGTATAGTTCCCGTAACAGATACGCAGTATTTT. It codes for CASSIVPVTDTQYF.